Listed below are T cell receptor beta chains from one sample, sequenced in a study of blood T cell repertoires in COVID-19. Libraries were prepared by immunoSEQ multiplex PCR; TCRdb keeps only in-frame clonotypes and omits some of them. The table has around 220,000 clones, less than 85% seen once; the top ten hold 4.9%. The sequenced sample was peripheral blood. These receptors all stem from an elderly woman with active or convalescent COVID-19. The CDR3 runs from the conserved cysteine through the conserved F or W. Fields, in order: clone size, V gene, D gene, J gene, CDR3 DNA, CDR3 protein. D genes are given only for firm matches. Clone size is stated in some rows and not others, as once, few, many or a class when expanded.

-	TRBV15	-	TRBJ1-4	TGTGCCACCAGCAGAGATCAAGTGGGGGGAAAACTGTTTTTT	CATSRDQVGGKLFF
-	TRBV7-8	TRBD2	TRBJ2-7	TGTGCCAGCAGCCCCTCGGGCGGGAGGGGGGAGCAGTACTTC	CASSPSGGRGEQYF
-	TRBV30	TRBD2	TRBJ2-2	TGTGCCTGGAGCCACGGGGGGGGCGTGTACACCGGGGAGCTGTTTTTT	CAWSHGGGVYTGELFF
-	TRBV5-1	-	TRBJ1-2	TGCGCCAGCAGCTTGGGGGACGGGAGCGGCTACACCTTC	CASSLGDGSGYTF
-	TRBV27	TRBD1	TRBJ1-4	TGTGCCAGCAGTTTGACCCCGGACAGGGGGACTGAAAAACTGTTTTTT	CASSLTPDRGTEKLFF
few	TRBV10-3	-	TRBJ1-2	TGTGCCATCAGTGAGGGTGTTCCGGGTGGCTACACCTTC	CAISEGVPGGYTF
-	TRBV4-1	TRBD2	TRBJ2-1	TGCGCCAGCAGCCCGGCTGCTGGCGGGAGCTCCTACAATGAGCAGTTCTTC	CASSPAAGGSSYNEQFF
-	TRBV28	TRBD1	TRBJ2-7	TGTGCCAGCAGTGACAGGGGCGAGCAGTACTTC	CASSDRGEQYF
-	TRBV6-5	-	TRBJ1-4	TGTGCCAGCACGGGAGGGACCACGGTGGAAAAACTGTTTTTT	CASTGGTTVEKLFF
few	TRBV28	-	TRBJ1-1	TGTGCCAGCAGTTCCTCGGTCACTGAAGCTTTCTTT	CASSSSVTEAFF
-	TRBV5-1	-	TRBJ2-1	TGCGCCAGCAGGCCTACTAGCTTAGAAGTGAATGAGCAGTTCTTC	CASRPTSLEVNEQFF
-	TRBV27	-	TRBJ1-1	TGTGCCAGCAGTCCGTATTTTCGGGACACTGAAGCTTTCTTT	CASSPYFRDTEAFF
-	TRBV6-6	-	TRBJ1-1	TGTGCCAGCCACCGGGACTCTAACACTGAAGCTTTCTTT	CASHRDSNTEAFF
-	TRBV5-1	-	TRBJ2-5	TGCGCCAGCAGCCGCCGAGAAGAGACCCAGTACTTC	CASSRREETQYF
-	TRBV5-1	-	TRBJ1-6	TGCGCCAGCAGCTTGGACAGGCGGAATTCACCCCTCCACTTT	CASSLDRRNSPLHF
-	TRBV25-1	TRBD1	TRBJ1-1	TGTGCCAGCAGTTCGGACAGGGGTCGCACTGAAGCTTTCTTT	CASSSDRGRTEAFF
-	TRBV2	-	TRBJ1-2	TGTGCCAGCAGATATGACAGTTCTAACTATGGCTACACCTTC	CASRYDSSNYGYTF
-	TRBV2	-	TRBJ2-1	TGTGCCACCTCGTACCTTGCGAACTCCTACAATGAGCAGTTCTTC	CATSYLANSYNEQFF
-	TRBV28	-	TRBJ1-5	TGTGCCAGCAGTTCCTTGGCAGGGGTCGGTCAGCCCCAGCATTTT	CASSSLAGVGQPQHF
-	TRBV5-1	TRBD1	TRBJ1-1	TGCGCCAGCAGCCCGAACGGGGACAGGAACACTGAAGCTTTCTTT	CASSPNGDRNTEAFF
-	TRBV5-1	TRBD1	TRBJ1-4	TGCGCCAGCAGCCATGGACAGGGAGATAATGAAAAACTGTTTTTT	CASSHGQGDNEKLFF
once	TRBV5-1	TRBD2	TRBJ2-5	TGCGCCAGCAGAAATAGCGGGGGCCTCGGAGCCGAGACCCAGTACTTC	CASRNSGGLGAETQYF